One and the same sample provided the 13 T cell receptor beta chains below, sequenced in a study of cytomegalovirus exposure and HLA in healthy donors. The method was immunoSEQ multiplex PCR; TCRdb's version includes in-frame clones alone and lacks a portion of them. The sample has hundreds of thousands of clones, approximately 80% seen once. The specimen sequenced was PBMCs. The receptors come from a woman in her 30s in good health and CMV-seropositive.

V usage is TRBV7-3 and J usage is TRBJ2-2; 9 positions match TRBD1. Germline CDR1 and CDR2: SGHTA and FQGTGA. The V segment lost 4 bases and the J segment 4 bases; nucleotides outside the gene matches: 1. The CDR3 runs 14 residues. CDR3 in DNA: TGTGCCAGCAGCTCGACAGGGGGCACCGGGGAGCTGTTTTTT. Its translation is CASSSTGGTGELFF.

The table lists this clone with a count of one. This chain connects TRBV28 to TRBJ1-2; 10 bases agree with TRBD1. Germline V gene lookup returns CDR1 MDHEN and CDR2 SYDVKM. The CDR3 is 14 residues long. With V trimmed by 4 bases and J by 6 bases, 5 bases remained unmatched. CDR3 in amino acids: CASSSSGTGDGYTF. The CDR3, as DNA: TGTGCCAGCAGTTCCTCCGGGACAGGGGATGGCTACACCTTC.

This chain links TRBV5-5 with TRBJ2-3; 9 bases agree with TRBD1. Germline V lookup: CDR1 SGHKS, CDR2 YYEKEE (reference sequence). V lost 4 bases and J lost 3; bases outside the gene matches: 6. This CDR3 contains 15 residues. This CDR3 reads CASSRTGGGTDTQYF. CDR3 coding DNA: TGTGCCAGCAGCCGAACAGGGGGCGGGACAGATACGCAGTATTTT.

The CDR3 here is CASSAPGGREGYEQFF. CDR3 in DNA: TGTGCCAGCAGCGCTCCCGGCGGGCGGGAGGGCTATGAGCAGTTCTTC. The chain couples TRBV5-4 to TRBJ2-1; 9 bases map to TRBD2. After removal of 4 bases from V and 8 bases from J, the junction contained 13 bases not matched to a gene. The CDR3 is made up of 16 amino acids. Germline CDR1 is SGHNT and CDR2 is YYREEE (reference sequence).

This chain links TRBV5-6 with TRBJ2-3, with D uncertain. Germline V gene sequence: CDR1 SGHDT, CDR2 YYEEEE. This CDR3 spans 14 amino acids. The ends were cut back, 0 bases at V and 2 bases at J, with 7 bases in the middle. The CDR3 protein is CASSLVATTDTQYF. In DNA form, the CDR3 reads TGTGCCAGCAGCTTGGTGGCCACCACAGATACGCAGTATTTT.

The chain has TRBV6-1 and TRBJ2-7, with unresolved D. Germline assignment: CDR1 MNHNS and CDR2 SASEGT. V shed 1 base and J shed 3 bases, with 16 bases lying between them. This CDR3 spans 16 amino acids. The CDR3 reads CASSEGVRLTGYEQYF. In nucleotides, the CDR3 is TGTGCCAGCAGTGAAGGAGTTAGGCTAACGGGCTACGAGCAGTACTTC.

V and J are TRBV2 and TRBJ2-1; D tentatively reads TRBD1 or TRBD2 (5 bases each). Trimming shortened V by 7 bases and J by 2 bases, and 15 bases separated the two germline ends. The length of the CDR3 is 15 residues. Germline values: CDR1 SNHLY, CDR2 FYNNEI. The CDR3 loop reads CASITLRGTYNEQFF. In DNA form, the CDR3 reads TGTGCCAGCATTACGTTACGGGGCACCTACAATGAGCAGTTCTTC.

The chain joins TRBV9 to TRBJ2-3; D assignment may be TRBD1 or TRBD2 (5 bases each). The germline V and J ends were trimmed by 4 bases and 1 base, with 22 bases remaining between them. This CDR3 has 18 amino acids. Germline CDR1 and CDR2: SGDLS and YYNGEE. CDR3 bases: TGTGCCAGCAGCAAAACCGGGACGAGGAGTGGGCGCACAGATACGCAGTATTTT. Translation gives CASSKTGTRSGRTDTQYF.

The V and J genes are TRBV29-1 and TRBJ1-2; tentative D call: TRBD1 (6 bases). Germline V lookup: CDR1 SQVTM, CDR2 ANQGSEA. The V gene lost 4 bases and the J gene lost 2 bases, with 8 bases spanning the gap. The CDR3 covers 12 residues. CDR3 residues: CSVGGANYGYTF. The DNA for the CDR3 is TGCAGCGTTGGGGGGGCGAACTATGGCTACACCTTC.

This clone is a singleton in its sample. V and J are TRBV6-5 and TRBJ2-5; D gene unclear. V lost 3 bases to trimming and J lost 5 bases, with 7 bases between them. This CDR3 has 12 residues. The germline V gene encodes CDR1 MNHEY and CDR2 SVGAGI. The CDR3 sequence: CASSYPPETQYF. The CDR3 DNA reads TGTGCCAGCAGTTATCCTCCCGAGACCCAGTACTTC.

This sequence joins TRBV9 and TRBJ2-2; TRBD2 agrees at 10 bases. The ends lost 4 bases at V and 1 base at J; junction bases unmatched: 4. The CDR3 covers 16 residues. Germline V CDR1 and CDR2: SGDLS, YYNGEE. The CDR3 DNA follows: TGTGCCAGCAGCTTCGAGCGGGAGGGGAACACCGGGGAGCTGTTTTTT. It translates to CASSFEREGNTGELFF.

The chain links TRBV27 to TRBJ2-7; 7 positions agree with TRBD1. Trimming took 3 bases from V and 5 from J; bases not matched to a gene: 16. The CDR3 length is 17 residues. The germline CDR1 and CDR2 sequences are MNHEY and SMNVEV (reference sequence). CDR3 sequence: CASSLGPHTGVWDEQYF. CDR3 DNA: TGTGCCAGCAGTTTGGGACCCCATACAGGGGTTTGGGACGAGCAGTACTTC.

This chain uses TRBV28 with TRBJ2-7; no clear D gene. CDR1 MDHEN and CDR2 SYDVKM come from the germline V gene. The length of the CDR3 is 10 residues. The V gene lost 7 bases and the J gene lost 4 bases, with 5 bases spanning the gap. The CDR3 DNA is TGTGCCAGCAACTCTTACGAGCAGTACTTC. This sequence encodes CASNSYEQYF.